This is a list of T cell receptor beta chains from one sample in a study of T-cell reconstitution after alpha-beta-depleted transplantation in children. TCRdb used MiXCR to reprocess the PCR reads, holding one entry per CDR3 protein. The sample carries about 360,000 distinct CDR3 sequences, about an eighth recorded once. Sequenced here: PBMCs, sampled from the stem cell graft. The receptors were sampled from a human donor who donated a stem cell graft to a child with Fanconi anemia. The CDR3 runs from the conserved cysteine through the conserved F or W. D genes are given only for firm matches. The size of a clone is reported for some rows only, either as once, few or many, or as a class for expanded clones.

few | TRBD1 | TRBJ1-5 | TRBV6-1 | TGTGCCAGCAGGGAAGGACAGGGCAATCAGCCCCAGCATTTT | CASREGQGNQPQHF
NA | NA | TRBJ2-1 | TRBV7-6 | TGTGCCAGCAGCATGAGACAGAACCCTGAGCAGTTCTTC | CASSMRQNPEQFF
few | TRBD1 | TRBJ2-1 | TRBV3-1 | TGTGCCAGCAGTTCATACAGGGGCGCCTCCTACAATGAGCAGTTCTTC | CASSSYRGASYNEQFF
many | NA | TRBJ2-5 | TRBV5-1 | TGTGCCAGCAGCTTAGCAGAGACCCAGTACTTC | CASSLAETQYF
few | NA | TRBJ2-7 | TRBV20-1 | TGCAGTGGTCCCCGCAGGAGGGCTCGTGAGCAGTACTTC | CSGPRRRAREQYF
few | TRBD1 | TRBJ2-2 | TRBV7-7 | TGTGCTAGCAGCCCTTCTCCCGGGACAGCGAACACCGGGGAGCTGTTTTTT | CASSPSPGTANTGELFF
NA | TRBD1 | TRBJ2-3 | TRBV2 | TGTGCCAGCACATCACCGGGACAGGGGACAGATACGCAGTATTTT | CASTSPGQGTDTQYF
many | NA | TRBJ2-2 | TRBV4-2 | TGTGCCAGCAGCCAGACGGGGGGCCCCAACACCGGGGAGCTGTTTTTT | CASSQTGGPNTGELFF
NA | NA | TRBJ2-3 | TRBV29-1 | TGCAGCGTTCCTACAGGCGATACGCAGTATTTT | CSVPTGDTQYF
few | TRBD1 | TRBJ2-1 | TRBV12-3/TRBV12-4 | TGTGCCAGCACCCAGGGGACAGGCTCCTACAATGAGCAGTTCTTC | CASTQGTGSYNEQFF
NA | NA | TRBJ2-1 | TRBV3-1 | TGTGCCAGCAGCCCAACAGGACAAGTGATTCATGAGCAGTTCTTC | CASSPTGQVIHEQFF
few | TRBD2 | TRBJ2-3 | TRBV5-1 | TGCGCCAGCAGCTTGGCTCTAGCGGGGGAGCCTAGCACAGATACGCAGTATTTT | CASSLALAGEPSTDTQYF
NA | NA | TRBJ2-7 | TRBV7-8 | TGTGCCAGCAGCGGAGAGGGGGGGGCCCACTACGAGCAGTACTTC | CASSGEGGAHYEQYF
NA | NA | TRBJ2-6 | TRBV29-1 | TGCAGCGTTGAATACGGGGCCAACGTCCTGACTTTC | CSVEYGANVLTF
few | NA | TRBJ2-2 | TRBV5-1 | TGCGCCAGCAGCTTGGGACAGCTAGGGGAGCTGTTTTTT | CASSLGQLGELFF
few | NA | TRBJ2-5 | TRBV5-5 | TGTGCCAGCAGCTTGGCCGGGACCGGGAAGACCCAGTACTTC | CASSLAGTGKTQYF
many | TRBD2 | TRBJ2-1 | TRBV2 | TGTGCCAGCAGTGACTCGCGGGGGGAGCAGTTCTTC | CASSDSRGEQFF
many | NA | TRBJ1-2 | TRBV5-1 | TGCGCCAGCAGCTTGGAAGGGACGTACGATTATGGCTACACCTTC | CASSLEGTYDYGYTF